What follows are 24 T cell receptor beta chains derived from one specimen sequenced in a study of T cell responses to AZD1222 COVID-19 vaccine. The table came from immunoSEQ multiplex PCR; TCRdb's copy has only in-frame clones and leaves some out. This sample has roughly 120,000 clones, with 80% to 90% found just once. Sequencing used peripheral blood, obtained on day 0 of AZD1222 vaccination. These receptors were collected from an adult in good health.

The V call is TRBV9, the J call TRBJ2-3; 8 bases are shared with TRBD2. This CDR3 has 16 amino acids. Germline loops: CDR1 SGDLS, CDR2 YYNGEE. The J segment lost 1 base and the V segment lost 2 bases, leaving 6 bases of the junction unmatched. CDR3 loop: CASSVWAGGGTDTQYF. CDR3 nucleotides: TGTGCCAGCAGCGTCTGGGCGGGGGGAGGCACAGATACGCAGTATTTT.

The J gene is TRBJ1-4, the V gene TRBV7-2; 7 bases are a match to TRBD1. Trimming took 4 bases from V and 4 from J; bases not matched to a gene: 6. From germline, CDR1 is SGHTA and CDR2 FQGNSA. The CDR3 consists of 15 residues. DNA for the CDR3: TGTGCCAGCAGCTCCCGGACAGGAATTAATGAAAAACTGTTTTTT. It yields the protein CASSSRTGINEKLFF. Together with reference TRBV7-2 and TRBJ1-4, the CDR3 gives the full variable domain: GAGVSQSPSNKVTEKGKDVELRCDPISGHTALYWYRQSLGQGLEFLIYFQGNSAPDKSGLPSDRFSAERTGGSVSTLTIQRTQQEDSAVYLCASSSRTGINEKLFFGSGTQLSVL.

This clone was picked up a small number of times. The chain couples TRBV6-5 to TRBJ2-7; the D gene could be TRBD1 or TRBD2 (5 bases each). CDR3 size: 15 residues. Trimming took off 4 bases at V and 2 bases at J, with 15 bases between the two ends. Germline loops: CDR1 MNHEY, CDR2 SVGAGI. DNA of the CDR3: TGTGCCAGCAGTTCCGGACTGGGGGTTGCCTACGAGCAGTACTTC. Amino acid sequence: CASSSGLGVAYEQYF.

The chain joins TRBV4-1 to TRBJ1-1; TRBD1 matches at 8 bases. This CDR3 has 16 amino acids. Per the germline V gene, CDR1 is MGHRA and CDR2 is YSYEKL. V gave up 4 bases and J gave up 4 bases; unmatched junction bases: 11. CDR3 sequence reads: CASSRSGTGGATEAFF. The CDR3 nucleotides are TGCGCCAGCAGCCGTTCGGGCACAGGGGGTGCCACTGAAGCTTTCTTT.

The chain has TRBV18 and TRBJ2-2; 7 nucleotides line up with TRBD1. From germline, CDR1 is KGHSH and CDR2 LQKENI. V was clipped by 5 bases and J by 0 bases; unmatched bases: 6. The CDR3 is made up of 16 amino acids. In DNA form, the CDR3 reads TGTGCCAGCTCAACCCGACAGGGCGCGAACACCGGGGAGCTGTTTTTT. Translation: CASSTRQGANTGELFF.

The chain joins TRBV5-4 to TRBJ1-1; D gene unclear. The ends were cut back, 3 bases at V and 5 bases at J, with 11 bases in the middle. The CDR3 runs to 13 residues. Germline CDR1 and CDR2: SGHNT and YYREEE (reference sequence). The CDR3 here is CASSSPVGTEAFF. DNA for the CDR3: TGTGCCAGCAGCTCCCCCGTGGGTACTGAAGCTTTCTTT.

This clone was seen more than once but under ten times. This rearrangement joins TRBV5-8 to TRBJ1-1; D possibly corresponds to TRBD1 (5 bases). Germline V gene sequence: CDR1 SGHTS, CDR2 YDEGEE. V was shortened by 6 bases and J by 3 bases, with 18 bases between the two germline ends. The CDR3 runs 15 residues. The DNA of the CDR3 is TGTGCCAGCACCCTTGGGGGGGGGACCCACACTGAAGCTTTCTTT. Protein sequence: CASTLGGGTHTEAFF.

This chain joins TRBV6-5 and TRBJ1-3; D is uncertain. In germline, CDR1 is MNHEY, CDR2 SVGAGI. The CDR3 is 15 residues long. Trimming cost V 4 bases and J 4 bases, with 14 bases left between them. CDR3 loop: CASSFKSSSGNTIYF. The CDR3 DNA sequence: TGTGCCAGCAGTTTCAAGAGCAGCTCGGGAAACACCATATATTTT.

The genes are TRBV6-2 or TRBV6-3 and TRBJ1-1; D unresolved. The germline V gene has CDR1 MNHEY and CDR2 SVGEGT. V was clipped by 5 bases and J by 1 base, with 11 bases between them. The CDR3 spans 14 residues. CDR3 nucleotide sequence: TGTGCCAGCAGTACGGGGATCCCGAACACTGAAGCTTTCTTT. It specifies CASSTGIPNTEAFF.

V and J are TRBV11-2 and TRBJ2-1; D remains ambiguous. The CDR3 sequence is 12 residues long. Germline CDR1 and CDR2: SGHAT and FQNNGV. The ends were cut back, 1 base at V and 10 bases at J, with 8 bases in the middle. This CDR3 is CASSLGRIEQFF. The CDR3 DNA reads as TGTGCCAGCAGCTTAGGACGGATAGAGCAGTTCTTC. Drawing the rest from reference TRBV11-2 and TRBJ2-1, the complete variable domain is EAGVAQSPRYKIIEKRQSVAFWCNPISGHATLYWYQQILGQGPKLLIQFQNNGVVDDSQLPKDRFSAERLKGVDSTLKIQPAKLEDSAVYLCASSLGRIEQFFGPGTRLTVL.

V usage is TRBV7-8 and J usage is TRBJ2-5; TRBD2 agrees at 8 bases. CDR3 length equals 16 residues. The germline V gene encodes CDR1 SGHVS and CDR2 FQNEAQ. V dropped 0 bases and J dropped 5; count of bases not matched to a gene: 8. This CDR3 is CASSLARAGVGETQYF. The CDR3 DNA is TGTGCCAGCAGCTTAGCCCGAGCGGGGGTGGGTGAGACCCAGTACTTC.

The chain is built from TRBV5-5 and TRBJ2-7, with D perhaps matching TRBD1 (6 bases). This CDR3 region has 13 residues. V lost 4 bases and J lost 3, with 11 bases in between. From germline, CDR1 is SGHKS and CDR2 YYEKEE (reference sequence). The CDR3 DNA reads TGTGCCAGCAGCCAGGACAGATTCTACGAGCAGTACTTC. The encoded protein is CASSQDRFYEQYF.

This clone has only one observation. The chain carries TRBV15 and TRBJ2-7; 7 bases map to TRBD2. The V segment lost 0 bases and the J segment 7 bases; nucleotides outside the gene matches: 6. CDR1 LNHNV and CDR2 YYDKDF come from the germline V gene (reference sequence). The CDR3 has 14 residues. For the CDR3, the DNA is TGTGCCACCAGCAGAGATGGTCTCGGGGGGGAGCAGTACTTC. Protein sequence: CATSRDGLGGEQYF.

V gene TRBV4-3 combines with J gene TRBJ1-5; D is unclear. The germline CDR1 and CDR2 sequences are LGHNA and YSLEER. V was clipped by 0 bases and J by 3 bases, with 6 bases between them. CDR3 length: 14 residues. CDR3 region: CASSQDSLNQPQHF. CDR3 coding DNA: TGCGCCAGCAGCCAAGACAGTCTCAATCAGCCCCAGCATTTT.

Here the CDR3 reads CASSLGYGGELFF. CDR3 coding DNA: TGTGCCAGCAGCTTGGGATACGGCGGGGAGCTGTTTTTT. The chain joins TRBV5-6 to TRBJ2-2; the D is unclear. V shed 0 bases and J shed 7 bases, with 7 bases lying between them. The CDR3 totals 13 residues. Germline CDR1 is SGHDT and CDR2 is YYEEEE.

The chain has TRBV6-4 and TRBJ1-2; TRBD1 matches 9 bases. CDR1 and CDR2 from the germline V gene are MRHNA and SNTAGT. With V trimmed by 5 bases and J by 4 bases, 11 bases remained unmatched. CDR3 length: 16 residues. The CDR3 protein is CASSRDRVNRIYGYTF. CDR3 bases: TGTGCCAGCAGTCGGGACAGGGTCAATCGGATCTATGGCTACACCTTC.

This clone was seen only once. V gene TRBV12-3 or TRBV12-4 combines with J gene TRBJ2-7; D gene ambiguous. Trimming stripped 2 bases from V and 3 bases from J, with 8 bases between. This CDR3 contains 13 residues. The CDR3 loop is CASSLTEGYEQYF. The DNA for the CDR3 is TGTGCCAGCAGTTTAACGGAAGGCTACGAGCAGTACTTC.

The J gene is TRBJ1-1, the V gene TRBV12-5; TRBD1 is a possible D gene (5 bases). Germline V gene data show CDR1 as LGHNT and CDR2 as FRNRAP. The germline V and J ends were trimmed by 6 bases and 5 bases, with 10 bases remaining between them. This CDR3 has 12 amino acids. This CDR3 is CASGLEGTEAFF. For the CDR3, the DNA is TGTGCTAGTGGCCTCGAGGGGACTGAAGCTTTCTTT.

V gene TRBV7-8 combines with J gene TRBJ2-7; D unresolved. The V and J ends lost 1 base and 5 bases respectively, with 9 bases between them. CDR3 length: 13 amino acids. The V gene's germline CDR1 is SGHVS and CDR2 FQNEAQ. The CDR3 region has the DNA TGTGCCAGCAGCTTAGATCTTAGGGACGAGCAGTACTTC. Protein sequence: CASSLDLRDEQYF.

The gene calls are TRBV5-5 and TRBJ1-6; tentatively, D is TRBD1 (5 bases). Trimming removed 0 bases from V and 0 bases from J, with 10 bases in between. Germline values: CDR1 SGHKS, CDR2 YYEKEE (reference sequence). The CDR3 consists of 17 residues. The CDR3 DNA follows: TGTGCCAGCAGCTTGGGGGCAGGGAGCTCCTATAATTCACCCCTCCACTTT. This gives the protein CASSLGAGSSYNSPLHF.

The rearrangement uses TRBV10-3 and TRBJ2-7; D possibly uses TRBD1 or TRBD2 (7 bases each). Germline loops: CDR1 ENHRY, CDR2 SYGVKD. The CDR3 extends over 15 amino acids. Trimming pared 6 bases from V and 2 bases from J, leaving 17 bases between. The CDR3 sequence: CAIRGGGIGPYEQYF. CDR3 coding DNA: TGTGCCATCAGGGGAGGGGGCATCGGGCCCTACGAGCAGTACTTC.

The V and J genes are TRBV12-5 and TRBJ1-2; D remains ambiguous. Trimming cost V 6 bases and J 11 bases, with 19 bases left between them. There are 13 residues in the CDR3. Germline CDR1 and CDR2: LGHNT and FRNRAP. The CDR3 DNA reads TGTGCTAGTGGCCCAAATCCTGGGGTACGATACACCTTC. Its protein is CASGPNPGVRYTF.

CDR3 sequence: CASSQVHGTNSPLHF. In DNA, the CDR3 is TGCGCCAGCAGCCAAGTCCACGGAACTAATTCACCCCTCCACTTT. This chain joins TRBV4-1 and TRBJ1-6; D remains ambiguous. Germline CDR1 and CDR2: MGHRA and YSYEKL. The V and J ends lost 1 base and 6 bases respectively, with 10 bases between them. The CDR3 has 15 residues.

The genes are TRBV3-1 (or the pseudogene TRBV3-2) and TRBJ1-2; 7 bases align to TRBD1. V was clipped by 8 bases and J by 7 bases; unmatched bases: 4. The CDR3 is made up of 11 amino acids. Germline V gene sequence: CDR1 LGHDT, CDR2 YNNKEL (reference sequence). The DNA for the CDR3 is TGTGCCAGCGGGACAGCTGGTGGCTACACCTTC. It codes for CASGTAGGYTF.